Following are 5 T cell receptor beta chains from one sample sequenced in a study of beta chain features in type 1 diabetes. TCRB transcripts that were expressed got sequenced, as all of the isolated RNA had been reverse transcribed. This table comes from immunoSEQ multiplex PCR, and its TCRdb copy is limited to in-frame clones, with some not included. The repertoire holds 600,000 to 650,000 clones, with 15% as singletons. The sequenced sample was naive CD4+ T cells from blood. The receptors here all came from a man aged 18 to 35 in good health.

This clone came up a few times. CDR3 coding DNA: TGCGCCAGCAGAATGGGGAGGACGGCTAACTATGGCTACACCTTC. As protein: CASRMGRTANYGYTF. The chain employs TRBV4-1 and TRBJ1-2; D not resolved. V was trimmed by 6 bases and J by 0 bases, leaving 14 bases between them. Germline V gene data show CDR1 as MGHRA and CDR2 as YSYEKL. The CDR3 totals 15 residues.

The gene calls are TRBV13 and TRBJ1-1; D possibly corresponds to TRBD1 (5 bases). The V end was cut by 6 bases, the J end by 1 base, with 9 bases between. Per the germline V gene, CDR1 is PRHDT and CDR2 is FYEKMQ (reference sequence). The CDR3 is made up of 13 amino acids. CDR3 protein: CASSRDGNTEAFF. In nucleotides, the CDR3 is TGTGCCAGCAGTAGGGACGGGAACACTGAAGCTTTCTTT.

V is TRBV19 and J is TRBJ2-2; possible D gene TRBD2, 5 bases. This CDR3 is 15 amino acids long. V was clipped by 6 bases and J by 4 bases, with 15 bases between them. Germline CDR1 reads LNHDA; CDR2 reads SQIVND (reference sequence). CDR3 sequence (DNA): TGTGCCAGTAGCGGACTGGCGTTGGGCACCGGGGAGCTGTTTTTT. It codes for CASSGLALGTGELFF.

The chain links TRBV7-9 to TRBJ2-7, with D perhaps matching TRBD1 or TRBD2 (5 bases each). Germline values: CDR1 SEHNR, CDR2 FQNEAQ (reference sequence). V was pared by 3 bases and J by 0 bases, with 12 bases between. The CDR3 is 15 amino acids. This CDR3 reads CASSLIPRGSYEQYF. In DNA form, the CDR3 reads TGTGCCAGCAGCTTGATTCCGAGGGGCTCCTACGAGCAGTACTTC.

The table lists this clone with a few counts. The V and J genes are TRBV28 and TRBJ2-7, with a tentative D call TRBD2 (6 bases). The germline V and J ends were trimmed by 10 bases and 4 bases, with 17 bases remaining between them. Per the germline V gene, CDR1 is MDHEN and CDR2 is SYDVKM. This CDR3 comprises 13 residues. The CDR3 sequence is CATGAGFPYEQYF. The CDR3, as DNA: TGTGCCACCGGTGCGGGATTCCCTTACGAGCAGTACTTC.